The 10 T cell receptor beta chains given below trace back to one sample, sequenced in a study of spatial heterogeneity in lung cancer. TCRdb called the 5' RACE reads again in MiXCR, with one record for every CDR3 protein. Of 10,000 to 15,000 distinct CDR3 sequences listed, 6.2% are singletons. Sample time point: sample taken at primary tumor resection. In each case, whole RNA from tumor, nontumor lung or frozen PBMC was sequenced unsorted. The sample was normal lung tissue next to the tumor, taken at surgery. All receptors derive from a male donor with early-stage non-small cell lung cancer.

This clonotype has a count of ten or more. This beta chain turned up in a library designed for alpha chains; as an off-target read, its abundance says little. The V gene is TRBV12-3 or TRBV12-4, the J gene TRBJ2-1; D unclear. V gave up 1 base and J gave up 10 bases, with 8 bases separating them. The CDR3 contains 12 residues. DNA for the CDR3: TGTGCCAGCAGTTTAGGAGCATGGGAGCAGTTCTTC. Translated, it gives CASSLGAWEQFF.

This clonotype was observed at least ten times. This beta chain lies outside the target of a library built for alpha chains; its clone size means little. The CDR3 region is CASSLTSPLHF. CDR3 bases: TGTGCCAGCAGCCTCACCTCACCCCTCCACTTT. This chain links TRBV7-2 with TRBJ1-6, with D unclear. The CDR3 length is 11 residues. V gave up 5 bases and J gave up 10 bases, with 6 bases separating them. Germline CDR1 is SGHTA and CDR2 is FQGNSA.

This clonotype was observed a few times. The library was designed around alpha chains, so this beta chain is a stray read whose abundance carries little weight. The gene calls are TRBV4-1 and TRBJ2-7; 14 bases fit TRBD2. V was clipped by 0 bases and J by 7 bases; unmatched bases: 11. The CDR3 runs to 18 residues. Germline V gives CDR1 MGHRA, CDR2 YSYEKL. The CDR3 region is CASSQDPRGLAGGSEQYF. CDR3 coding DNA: TGCGCCAGCAGCCAAGACCCCCGCGGACTAGCGGGAGGTTCAGAGCAGTACTTC.

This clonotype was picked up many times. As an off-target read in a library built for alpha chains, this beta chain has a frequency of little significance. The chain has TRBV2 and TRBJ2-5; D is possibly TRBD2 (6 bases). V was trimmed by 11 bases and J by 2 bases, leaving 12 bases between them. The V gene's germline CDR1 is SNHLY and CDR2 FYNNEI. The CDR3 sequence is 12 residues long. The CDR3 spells CAGGLVQETQYF. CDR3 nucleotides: TGTGCCGGGGGACTGGTACAAGAGACCCAGTACTTC.

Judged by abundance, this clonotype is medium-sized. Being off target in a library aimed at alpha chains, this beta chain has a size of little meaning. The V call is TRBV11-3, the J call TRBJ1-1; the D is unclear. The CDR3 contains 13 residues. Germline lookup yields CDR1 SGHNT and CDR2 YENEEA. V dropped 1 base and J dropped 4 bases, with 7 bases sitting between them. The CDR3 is CASSLALGTEAFF. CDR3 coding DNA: TGTGCCAGCAGCTTAGCTCTTGGCACTGAAGCTTTCTTT.

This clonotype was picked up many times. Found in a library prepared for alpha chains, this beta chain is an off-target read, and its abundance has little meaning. CDR3 region: CASSLARGRNTGELFF. CDR3 DNA: TGTGCCAGCAGCTTAGCCCGTGGGAGGAACACCGGGGAGCTGTTTTTT. V is TRBV7-8 and J is TRBJ2-2, with a weak D call TRBD2 (5 bases). This CDR3 has 16 amino acids. CDR1 is SGHVS and CDR2 is FQNEAQ in the germline V gene. V was pared by 0 bases and J by 1 base, with 9 bases between.

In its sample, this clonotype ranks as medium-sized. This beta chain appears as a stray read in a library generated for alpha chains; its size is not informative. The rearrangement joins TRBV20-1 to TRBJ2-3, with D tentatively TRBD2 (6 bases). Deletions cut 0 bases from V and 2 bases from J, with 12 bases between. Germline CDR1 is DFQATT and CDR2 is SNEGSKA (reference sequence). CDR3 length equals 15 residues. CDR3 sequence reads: CSARDGTRSTDTQYF. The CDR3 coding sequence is TGCAGTGCTAGAGATGGGACTCGGTCCACAGATACGCAGTATTTT.

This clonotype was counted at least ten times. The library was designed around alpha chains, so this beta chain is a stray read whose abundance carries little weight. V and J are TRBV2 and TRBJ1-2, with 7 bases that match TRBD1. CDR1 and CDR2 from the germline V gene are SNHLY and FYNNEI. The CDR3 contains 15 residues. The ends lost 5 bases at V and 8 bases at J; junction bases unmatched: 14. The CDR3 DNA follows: TGTGCCAGCAGTCCCACCGACAGGGCCCGGCGGGGCTACACCTTC. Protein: CASSPTDRARRGYTF. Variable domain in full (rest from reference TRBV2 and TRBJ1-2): EPEVTQTPSHQVTQMGQEVILRCVPISNHLYFYWYRQILGQKVEFLVSFYNNEISEKSEIFDDQFSVERPDGSNFTLKIRSTKLEDSAMYFCASSPTDRARRGYTFGSGTRLTVV.

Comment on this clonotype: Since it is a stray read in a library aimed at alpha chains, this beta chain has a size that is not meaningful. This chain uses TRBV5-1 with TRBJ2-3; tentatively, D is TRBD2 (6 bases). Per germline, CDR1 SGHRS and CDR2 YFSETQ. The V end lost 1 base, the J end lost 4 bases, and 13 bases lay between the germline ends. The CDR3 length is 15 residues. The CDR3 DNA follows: TGCGCCAGCAGCTTGACGGGGGTTCGGCCAGATACGCAGTATTTT. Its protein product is CASSLTGVRPDTQYF.

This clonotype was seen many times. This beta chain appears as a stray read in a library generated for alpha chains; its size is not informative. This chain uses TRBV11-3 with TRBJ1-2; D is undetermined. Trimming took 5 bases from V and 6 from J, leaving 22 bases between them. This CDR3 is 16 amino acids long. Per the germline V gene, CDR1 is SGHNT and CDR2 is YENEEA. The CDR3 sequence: CASSQEGRAGIHGYTF. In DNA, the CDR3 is TGTGCCAGCAGCCAAGAAGGTCGGGCGGGCATACATGGCTACACCTTC.